This T cell receptor beta chain was profiled in a study of blood T cells in healthy people across ages. Study-level findings and limits: Naive T cell percentage by flow cytometry tracked strongly with beta diversity.

Sample-barcoded 5' priming and a J-beta primer mix drove a second PCR of about 7 to 12 cycles. TCRdb reprocessed the 5' RACE reads via MiXCR and lists one record per CDR3 protein. The table has about 1.1 million distinct CDR3 sequences, 35% to 40% seen once. The individuals who served as donors were healthy Caucasians living in Russia, aged roughly 6 to 95. Notes on this clonotype: The antigen is not known. A much larger clone differs by one base, so this may be a read error.

Germline V CDR1 and CDR2: LGHDT, YNNKEL (reference sequence). V trimming: 3 bases; J trimming: 3 bases; junction bases outside the gene matches: 1. CDR3 size: 14 residues. The clonotype originates from a man younger than 35 in good health. Specimen: blood. This chain joins TRBV3-1 and TRBJ1-1, with TRBD1 identical over 10 bases. The chain's CDR3 is CASSHGTGDTEAFF. CDR3 DNA sequence: TGTGCCAGCAGCCACGGGACAGGGGACACTGAAGCTTTCTTT.